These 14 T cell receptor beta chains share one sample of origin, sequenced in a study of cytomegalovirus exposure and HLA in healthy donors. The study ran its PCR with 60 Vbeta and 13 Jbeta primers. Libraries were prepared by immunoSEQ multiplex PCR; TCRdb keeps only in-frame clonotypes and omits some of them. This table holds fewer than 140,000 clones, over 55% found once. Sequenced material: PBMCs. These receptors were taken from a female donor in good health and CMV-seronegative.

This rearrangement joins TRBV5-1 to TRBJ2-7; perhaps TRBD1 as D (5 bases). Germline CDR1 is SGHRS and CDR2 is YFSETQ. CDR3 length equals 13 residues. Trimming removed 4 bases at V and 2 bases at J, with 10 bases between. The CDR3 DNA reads TGCGCCAGCAGCCCCGTAGGGGCCTACGAGCAGTACTTC. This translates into CASSPVGAYEQYF.

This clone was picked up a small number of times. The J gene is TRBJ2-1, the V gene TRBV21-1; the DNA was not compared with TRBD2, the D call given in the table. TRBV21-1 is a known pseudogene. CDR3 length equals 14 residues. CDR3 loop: CASSKDPPGNEQFF. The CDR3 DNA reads TGTGCCAGCAGCAAAGACCCTCCCGGCAATGAGCAGTTCTTC.

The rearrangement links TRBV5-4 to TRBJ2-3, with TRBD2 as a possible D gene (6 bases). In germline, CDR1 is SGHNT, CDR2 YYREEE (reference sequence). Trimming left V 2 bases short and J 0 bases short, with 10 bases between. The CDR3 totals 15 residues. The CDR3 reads CASSLGGASTDTQYF. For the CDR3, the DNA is TGTGCCAGCAGCTTAGGCGGGGCTAGCACAGATACGCAGTATTTT.

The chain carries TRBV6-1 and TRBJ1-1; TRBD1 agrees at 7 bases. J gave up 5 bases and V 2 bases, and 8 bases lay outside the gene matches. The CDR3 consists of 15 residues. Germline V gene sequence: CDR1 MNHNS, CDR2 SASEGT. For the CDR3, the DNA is TGTGCCAGCAGTGAAAGGGGGGCAGGGGGGACTGAAGCTTTCTTT. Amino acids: CASSERGAGGTEAFF.

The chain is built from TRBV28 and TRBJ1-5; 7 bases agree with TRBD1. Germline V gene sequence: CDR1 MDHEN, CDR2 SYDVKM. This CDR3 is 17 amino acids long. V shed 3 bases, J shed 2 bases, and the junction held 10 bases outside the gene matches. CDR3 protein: CASSLWVGGGGNQPQHF. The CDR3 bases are TGTGCCAGCAGTTTGTGGGTCGGAGGGGGCGGCAATCAGCCCCAGCATTTT. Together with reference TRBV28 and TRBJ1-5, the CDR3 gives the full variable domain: DVKVTQSSRYLVKRTGEKVFLECVQDMDHENMFWYRQDPGLGLRLIYFSYDVKMKEKGDIPEGYSVSREKKERFSLILESASTNQTSMYLCASSLWVGGGGNQPQHFGDGTRLSIL.

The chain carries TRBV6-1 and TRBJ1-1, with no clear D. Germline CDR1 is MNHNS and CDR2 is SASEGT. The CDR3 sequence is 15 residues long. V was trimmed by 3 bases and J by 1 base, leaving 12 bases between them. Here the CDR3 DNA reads TGTGCCAGCAGTGATGGCGGACTCTCGAACACTGAAGCTTTCTTT. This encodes CASSDGGLSNTEAFF.

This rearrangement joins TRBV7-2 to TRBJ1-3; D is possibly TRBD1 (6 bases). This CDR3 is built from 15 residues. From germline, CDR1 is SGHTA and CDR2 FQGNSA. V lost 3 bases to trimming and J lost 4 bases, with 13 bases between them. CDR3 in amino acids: CASSFDRSRGNTIYF. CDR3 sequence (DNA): TGTGCCAGCAGCTTTGACAGGTCTAGAGGAAACACCATATATTTT.

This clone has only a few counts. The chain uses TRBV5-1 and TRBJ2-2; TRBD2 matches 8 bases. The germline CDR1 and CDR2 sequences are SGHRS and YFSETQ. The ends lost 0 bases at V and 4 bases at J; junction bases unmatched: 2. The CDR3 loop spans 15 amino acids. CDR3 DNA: TGCGCCAGCAGCTTGGATCTAGCGGGCACCGGGGAGCTGTTTTTT. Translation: CASSLDLAGTGELFF.

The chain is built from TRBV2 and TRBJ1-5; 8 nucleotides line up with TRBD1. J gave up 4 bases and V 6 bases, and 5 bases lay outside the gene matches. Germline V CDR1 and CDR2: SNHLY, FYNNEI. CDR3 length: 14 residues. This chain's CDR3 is CASSDRGRNQPQHF. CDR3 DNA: TGTGCCAGCAGCGACAGGGGAAGAAATCAGCCCCAGCATTTT.

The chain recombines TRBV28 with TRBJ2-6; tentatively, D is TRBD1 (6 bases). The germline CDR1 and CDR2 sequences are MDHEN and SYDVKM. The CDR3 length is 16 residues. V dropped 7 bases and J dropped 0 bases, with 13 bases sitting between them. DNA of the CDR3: TGTGCCAGCACCGTGGGGGCTCTCTCTGGGGCCAACGTCCTGACTTTC. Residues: CASTVGALSGANVLTF.

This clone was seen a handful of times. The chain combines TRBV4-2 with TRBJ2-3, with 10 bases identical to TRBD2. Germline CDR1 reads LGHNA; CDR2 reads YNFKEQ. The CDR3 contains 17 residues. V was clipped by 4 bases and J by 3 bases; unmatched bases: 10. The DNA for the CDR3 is TGTGCCAGCAGCCGAGATCCTAGCGGGAGTCGAACAGATACGCAGTATTTT. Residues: CASSRDPSGSRTDTQYF.

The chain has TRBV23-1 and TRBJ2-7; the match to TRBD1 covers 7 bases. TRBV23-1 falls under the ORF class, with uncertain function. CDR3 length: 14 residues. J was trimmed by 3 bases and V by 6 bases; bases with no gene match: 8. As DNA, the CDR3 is TGCGCCAGCAGCACGAAACAGGGGATCTACGAGCAGTACTTC. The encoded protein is CASSTKQGIYEQYF.

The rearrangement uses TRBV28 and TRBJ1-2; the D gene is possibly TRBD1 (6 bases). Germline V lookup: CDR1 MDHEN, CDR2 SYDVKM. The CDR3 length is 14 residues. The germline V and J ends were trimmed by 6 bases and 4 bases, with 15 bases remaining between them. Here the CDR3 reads CASSAPGTPYGYTF. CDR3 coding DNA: TGTGCCAGCAGCGCCCCCGGGACACCCTATGGCTACACCTTC.

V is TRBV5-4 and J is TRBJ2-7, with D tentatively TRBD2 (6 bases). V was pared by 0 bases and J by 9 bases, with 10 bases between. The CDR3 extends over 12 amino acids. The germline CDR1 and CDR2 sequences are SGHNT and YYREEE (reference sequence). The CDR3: CASSLDSGAQYF. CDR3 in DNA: TGTGCCAGCAGCTTGGATTCGGGAGCGCAGTACTTC.